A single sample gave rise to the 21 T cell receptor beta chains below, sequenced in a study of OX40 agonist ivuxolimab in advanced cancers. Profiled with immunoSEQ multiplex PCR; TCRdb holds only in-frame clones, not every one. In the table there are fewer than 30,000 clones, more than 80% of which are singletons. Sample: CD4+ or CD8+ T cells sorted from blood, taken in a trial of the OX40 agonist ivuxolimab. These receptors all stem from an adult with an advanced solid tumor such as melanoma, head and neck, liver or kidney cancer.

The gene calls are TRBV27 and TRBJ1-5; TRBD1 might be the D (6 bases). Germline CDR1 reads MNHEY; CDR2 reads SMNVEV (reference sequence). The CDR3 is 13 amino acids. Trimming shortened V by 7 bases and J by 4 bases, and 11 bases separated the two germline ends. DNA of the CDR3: TGTGCCAGCACGGGACACTTTAATCAGCCCCAGCATTTT. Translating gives CASTGHFNQPQHF.

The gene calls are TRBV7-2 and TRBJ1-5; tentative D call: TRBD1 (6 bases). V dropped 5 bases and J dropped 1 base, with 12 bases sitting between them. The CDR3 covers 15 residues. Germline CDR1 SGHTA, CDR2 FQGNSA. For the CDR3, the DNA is TGTGCCAGCAGCCCTAATACAGGGAGCAATCAGCCCCAGCATTTT. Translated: CASSPNTGSNQPQHF.

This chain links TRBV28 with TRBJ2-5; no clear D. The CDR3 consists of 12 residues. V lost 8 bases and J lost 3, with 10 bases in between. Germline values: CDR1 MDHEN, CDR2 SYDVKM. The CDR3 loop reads CASPLREETQYF. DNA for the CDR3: TGTGCCAGCCCTCTCCGGGAAGAGACCCAGTACTTC.

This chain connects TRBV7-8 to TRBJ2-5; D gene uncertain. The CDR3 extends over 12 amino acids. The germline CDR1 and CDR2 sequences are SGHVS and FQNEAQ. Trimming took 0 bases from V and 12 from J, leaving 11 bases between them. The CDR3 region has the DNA TGTGCCAGCAGCTTAGCTCAAGGGTCGGAGTACTTC. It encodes CASSLAQGSEYF.

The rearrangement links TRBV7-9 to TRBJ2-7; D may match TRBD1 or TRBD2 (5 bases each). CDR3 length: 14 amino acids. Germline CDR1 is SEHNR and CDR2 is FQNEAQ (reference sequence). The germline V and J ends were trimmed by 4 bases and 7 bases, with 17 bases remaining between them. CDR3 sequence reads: CASSSDGGLTEQYF. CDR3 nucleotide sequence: TGTGCCAGCAGCTCGGATGGGGGATTGACGGAGCAGTACTTC.

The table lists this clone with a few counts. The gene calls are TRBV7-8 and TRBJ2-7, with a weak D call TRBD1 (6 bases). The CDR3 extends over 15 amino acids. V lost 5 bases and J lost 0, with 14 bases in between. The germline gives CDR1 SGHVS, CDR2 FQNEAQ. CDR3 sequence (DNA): TGTGCCAGCAGCGACCAGGGGACCTTCTCCTACGAGCAGTACTTC. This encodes CASSDQGTFSYEQYF.

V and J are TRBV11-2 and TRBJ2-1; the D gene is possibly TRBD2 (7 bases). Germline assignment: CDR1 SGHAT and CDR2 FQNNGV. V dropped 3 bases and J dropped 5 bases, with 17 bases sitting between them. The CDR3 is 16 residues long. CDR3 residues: CASSFRPGGVDNEQFF. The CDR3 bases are TGTGCCAGCAGCTTTAGGCCGGGGGGCGTCGACAATGAGCAGTTCTTC.

CDR3 coding DNA: TGTGCCAGCTTGGACGGGGGGGAACTGGACTATGGCTACACCTTC. Translation: CASLDGGELDYGYTF. The gene calls are TRBV6-6 and TRBJ1-2; weak D call: TRBD1 (5 bases). V lost 8 bases and J 3 bases, leaving 19 bases between the germline ends. Germline CDR1 is MNHNY and CDR2 is SVGAGI (reference sequence). The CDR3 is 15 residues long.

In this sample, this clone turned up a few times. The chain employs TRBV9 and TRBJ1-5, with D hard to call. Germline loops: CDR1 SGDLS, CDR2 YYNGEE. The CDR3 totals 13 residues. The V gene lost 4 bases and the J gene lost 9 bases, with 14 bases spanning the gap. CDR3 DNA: TGTGCCAGCAGCCAGGACGACTTTCCGCCCCAGCATTTT. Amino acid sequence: CASSQDDFPPQHF.

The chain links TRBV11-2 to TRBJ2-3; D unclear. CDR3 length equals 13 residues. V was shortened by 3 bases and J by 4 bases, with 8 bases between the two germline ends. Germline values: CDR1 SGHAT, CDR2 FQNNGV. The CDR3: CASSFIAPDTQYF. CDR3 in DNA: TGTGCCAGCAGCTTCATCGCTCCAGATACGCAGTATTTT. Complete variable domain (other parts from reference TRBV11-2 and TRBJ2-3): EAGVAQSPRYKIIEKRQSVAFWCNPISGHATLYWYQQILGQGPKLLIQFQNNGVVDDSQLPKDRFSAERLKGVDSTLKIQPAKLEDSAVYLCASSFIAPDTQYFGPGTRLTVL.

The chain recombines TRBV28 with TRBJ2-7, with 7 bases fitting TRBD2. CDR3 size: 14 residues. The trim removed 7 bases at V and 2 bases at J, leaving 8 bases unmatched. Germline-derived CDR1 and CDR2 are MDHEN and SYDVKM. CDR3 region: CASTLAGDTYEQYF. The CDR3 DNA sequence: TGTGCCAGCACTCTGGCGGGGGATACCTACGAGCAGTACTTC.

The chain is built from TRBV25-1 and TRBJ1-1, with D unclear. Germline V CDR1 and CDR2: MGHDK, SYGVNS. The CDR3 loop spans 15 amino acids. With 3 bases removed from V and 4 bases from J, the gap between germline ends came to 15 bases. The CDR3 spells CASSDGWGDSTEAFF. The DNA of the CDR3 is TGTGCCAGCAGTGATGGTTGGGGAGATTCCACTGAAGCTTTCTTT.

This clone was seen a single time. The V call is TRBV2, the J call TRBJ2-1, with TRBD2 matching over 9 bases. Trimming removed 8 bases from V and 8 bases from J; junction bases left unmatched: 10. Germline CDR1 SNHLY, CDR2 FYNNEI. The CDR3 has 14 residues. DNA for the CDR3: TGTGCCAGCGGGACTAGCCTTTCCTTGGATGAGCAGTTCTTC. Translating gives CASGTSLSLDEQFF.

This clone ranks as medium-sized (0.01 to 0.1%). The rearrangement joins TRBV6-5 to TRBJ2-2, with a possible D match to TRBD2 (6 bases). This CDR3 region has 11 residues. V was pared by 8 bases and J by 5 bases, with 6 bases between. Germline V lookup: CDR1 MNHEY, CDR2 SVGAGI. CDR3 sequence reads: CASGRTGELFF. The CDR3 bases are TGTGCCAGCGGGAGGACCGGGGAGCTGTTTTTT.

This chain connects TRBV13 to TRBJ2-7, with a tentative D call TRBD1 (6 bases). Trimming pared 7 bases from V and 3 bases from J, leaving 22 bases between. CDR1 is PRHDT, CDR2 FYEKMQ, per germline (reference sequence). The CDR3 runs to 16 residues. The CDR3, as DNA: TGTGCCAGCACCCCCGGCAACAGGGATGGGAACTACGAGCAGTACTTC. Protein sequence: CASTPGNRDGNYEQYF.

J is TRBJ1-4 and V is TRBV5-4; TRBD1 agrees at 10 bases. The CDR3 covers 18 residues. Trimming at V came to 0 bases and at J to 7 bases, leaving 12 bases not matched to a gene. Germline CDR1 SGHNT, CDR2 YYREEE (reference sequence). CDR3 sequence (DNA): TGTGCCAGCAGCTTGGCGGCGGGTCGACAGGGGGCAATTGAAAAACTGTTTTTT. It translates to CASSLAAGRQGAIEKLFF. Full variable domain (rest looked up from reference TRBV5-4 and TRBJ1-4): ETGVTQSPTHLIKTRGQQVTLRCSSQSGHNTVSWYQQALGQGPQFIFQYYREEENGRGNFPPRFSGLQFPNYSSELNVNALELDDSALYLCASSLAAGRQGAIEKLFFGSGTQLSVL.

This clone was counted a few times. The CDR3 here is CASSLDTATDEQYF. The CDR3 DNA follows: TGTGCCAGCAGCTTGGACACTGCGACGGACGAGCAGTACTTC. The genes are TRBV11-3 and TRBJ2-7; the D gene is possibly TRBD1 (5 bases). CDR3 length: 14 residues. Germline CDR1 reads SGHNT; CDR2 reads YENEEA. Trimming stripped 3 bases from V and 5 bases from J, with 14 bases between.

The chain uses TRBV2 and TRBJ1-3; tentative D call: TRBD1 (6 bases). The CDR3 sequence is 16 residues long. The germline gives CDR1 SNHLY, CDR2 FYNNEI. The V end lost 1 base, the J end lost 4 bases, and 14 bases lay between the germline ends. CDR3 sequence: CASSEVGGSTGNTIYF. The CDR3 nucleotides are TGTGCCAGCAGTGAAGTCGGGGGCAGCACCGGAAACACCATATATTTT.

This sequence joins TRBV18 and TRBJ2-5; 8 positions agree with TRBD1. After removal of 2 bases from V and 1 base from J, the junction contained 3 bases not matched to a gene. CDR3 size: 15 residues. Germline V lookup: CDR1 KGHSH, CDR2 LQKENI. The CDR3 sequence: CASSPVTGVQETQYF. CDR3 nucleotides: TGTGCCAGCTCACCAGTGACAGGGGTCCAAGAGACCCAGTACTTC.

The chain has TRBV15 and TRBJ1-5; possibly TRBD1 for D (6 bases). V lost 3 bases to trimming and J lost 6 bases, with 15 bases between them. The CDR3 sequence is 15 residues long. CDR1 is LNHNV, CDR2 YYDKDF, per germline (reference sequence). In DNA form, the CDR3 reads TGTGCCACCAGCAGTAGCCAGGGCAGGGGTCAGCCCCAGCATTTT. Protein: CATSSSQGRGQPQHF.

The CDR3 region has the DNA TGTGCCAGCAGCGTCAGACCGGGACGGAACTCTGGAAACACCATATATTTT. Translating gives CASSVRPGRNSGNTIYF. This rearrangement joins TRBV9 to TRBJ1-3, with D perhaps TRBD1 (5 bases). V lost 2 bases to trimming and J lost 0 bases, with 15 bases between them. The CDR3 sequence is 17 residues long. Per the germline V gene, CDR1 is SGDLS and CDR2 is YYNGEE. Full variable domain (outside the CDR3, taken from reference TRBV9 and TRBJ1-3): DSGVTQTPKHLITATGQRVTLRCSPRSGDLSVYWYQQSLDQGLQFLIQYYNGEERAKGNILERFSAQQFPDLHSELNLSSLELGDSALYFCASSVRPGRNSGNTIYFGEGSWLTVV.